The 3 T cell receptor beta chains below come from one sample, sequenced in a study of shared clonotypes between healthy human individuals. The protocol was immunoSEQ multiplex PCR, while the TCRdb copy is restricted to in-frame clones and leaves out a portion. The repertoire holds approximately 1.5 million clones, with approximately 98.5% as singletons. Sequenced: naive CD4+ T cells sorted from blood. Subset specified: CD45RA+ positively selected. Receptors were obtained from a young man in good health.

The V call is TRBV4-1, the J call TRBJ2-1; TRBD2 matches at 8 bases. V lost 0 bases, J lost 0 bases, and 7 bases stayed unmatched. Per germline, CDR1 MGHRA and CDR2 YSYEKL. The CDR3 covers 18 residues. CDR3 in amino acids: CASSQESLAASSYNEQFF. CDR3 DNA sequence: TGCGCCAGCAGCCAAGAATCACTAGCGGCAAGCTCCTACAATGAGCAGTTCTTC.

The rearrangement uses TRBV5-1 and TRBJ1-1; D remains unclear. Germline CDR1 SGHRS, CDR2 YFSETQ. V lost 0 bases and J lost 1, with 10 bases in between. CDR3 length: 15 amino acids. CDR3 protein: CASSLAPTRNTEAFF. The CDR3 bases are TGCGCCAGCAGCTTGGCCCCCACGCGGAACACTGAAGCTTTCTTT.

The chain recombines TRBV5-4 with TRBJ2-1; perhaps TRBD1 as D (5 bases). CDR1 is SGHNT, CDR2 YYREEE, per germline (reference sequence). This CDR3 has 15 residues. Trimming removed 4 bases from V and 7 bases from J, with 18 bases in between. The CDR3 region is CASSTLQGNLNEQFF. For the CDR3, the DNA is TGTGCCAGCAGCACTCTTCAGGGTAACTTGAATGAGCAGTTCTTC.